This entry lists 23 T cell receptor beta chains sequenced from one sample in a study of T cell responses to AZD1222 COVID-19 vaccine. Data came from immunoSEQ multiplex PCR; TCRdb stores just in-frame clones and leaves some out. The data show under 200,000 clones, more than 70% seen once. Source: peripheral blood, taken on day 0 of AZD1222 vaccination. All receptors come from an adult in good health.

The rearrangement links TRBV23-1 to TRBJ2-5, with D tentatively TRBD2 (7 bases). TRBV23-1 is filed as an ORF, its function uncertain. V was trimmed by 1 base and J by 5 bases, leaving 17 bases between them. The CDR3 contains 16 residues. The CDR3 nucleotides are TGCGCCAGCAGTCAATGGCTAATGGGGGGGCACGAGACCCAGTACTTC. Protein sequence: CASSQWLMGGHETQYF.

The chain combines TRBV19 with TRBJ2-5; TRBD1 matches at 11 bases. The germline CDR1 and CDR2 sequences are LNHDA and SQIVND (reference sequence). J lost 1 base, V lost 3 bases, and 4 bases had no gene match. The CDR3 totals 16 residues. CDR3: CASSIGTGGFQETQYF. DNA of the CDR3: TGTGCCAGTAGTATTGGGACAGGGGGTTTCCAAGAGACCCAGTACTTC.

The chain's CDR3 is CASSRTELGGNTQYF. CDR3 nucleotides: TGTGCCAGCAGCCGGACAGAGTTGGGCGGTAATACGCAGTATTTT. The chain employs TRBV6-2 or TRBV6-3 and TRBJ2-3; perhaps TRBD1 as D (6 bases). The V gene lost 6 bases and the J gene lost 7 bases, with 20 bases spanning the gap. The CDR3 contains 15 residues. Germline assignment: CDR1 MNHEY and CDR2 SVGEGT.

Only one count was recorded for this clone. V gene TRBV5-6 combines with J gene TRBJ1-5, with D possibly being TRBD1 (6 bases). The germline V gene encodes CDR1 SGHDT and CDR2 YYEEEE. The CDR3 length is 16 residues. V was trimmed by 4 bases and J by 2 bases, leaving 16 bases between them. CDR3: CASSRYGGAGNQPQHF. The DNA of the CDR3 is TGTGCCAGCAGCCGATATGGGGGCGCGGGCAATCAGCCCCAGCATTTT.

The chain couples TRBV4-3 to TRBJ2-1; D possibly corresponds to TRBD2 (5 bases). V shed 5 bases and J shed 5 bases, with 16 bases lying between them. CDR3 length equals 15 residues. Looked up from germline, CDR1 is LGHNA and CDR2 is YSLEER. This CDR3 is CASSARGGLNNEQFF. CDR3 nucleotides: TGCGCCAGCAGCGCTCGAGGCGGGCTAAACAATGAGCAGTTCTTC.

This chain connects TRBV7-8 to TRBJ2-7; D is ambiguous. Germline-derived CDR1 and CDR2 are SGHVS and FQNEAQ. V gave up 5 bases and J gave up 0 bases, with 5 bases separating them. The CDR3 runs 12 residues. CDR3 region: CASSLTSYEQYF. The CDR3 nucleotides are TGTGCCAGCAGCCTGACCTCCTACGAGCAGTACTTC.

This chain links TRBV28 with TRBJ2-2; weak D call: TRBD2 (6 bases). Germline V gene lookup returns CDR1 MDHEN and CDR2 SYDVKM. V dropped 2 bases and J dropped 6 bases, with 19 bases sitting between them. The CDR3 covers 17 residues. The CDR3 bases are TGTGCCAGCAGTTTAGTCGAGCGGGCCCTTTTCCCCGGGGAGCTGTTTTTT. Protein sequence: CASSLVERALFPGELFF. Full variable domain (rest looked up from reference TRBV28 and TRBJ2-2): DVKVTQSSRYLVKRTGEKVFLECVQDMDHENMFWYRQDPGLGLRLIYFSYDVKMKEKGDIPEGYSVSREKKERFSLILESASTNQTSMYLCASSLVERALFPGELFFGEGSRLTVL.

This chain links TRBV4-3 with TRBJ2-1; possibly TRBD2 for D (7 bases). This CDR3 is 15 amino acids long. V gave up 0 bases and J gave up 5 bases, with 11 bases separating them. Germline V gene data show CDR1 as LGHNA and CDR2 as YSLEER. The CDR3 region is CASSQDWGGHNEQFF. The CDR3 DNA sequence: TGCGCCAGCAGCCAAGATTGGGGGGGCCACAATGAGCAGTTCTTC.

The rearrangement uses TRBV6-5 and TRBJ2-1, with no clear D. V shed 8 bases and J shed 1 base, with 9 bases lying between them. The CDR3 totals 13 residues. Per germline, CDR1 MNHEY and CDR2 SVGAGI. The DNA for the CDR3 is TGTGCCAGCCAGGACGAATCCTACAATGAGCAGTTCTTC. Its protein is CASQDESYNEQFF.

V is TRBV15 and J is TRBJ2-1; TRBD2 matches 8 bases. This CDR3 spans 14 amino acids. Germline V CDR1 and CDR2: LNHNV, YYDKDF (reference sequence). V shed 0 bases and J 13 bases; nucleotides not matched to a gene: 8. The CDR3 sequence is CATSRDNSGENQFF. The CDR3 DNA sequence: TGTGCCACCAGCAGAGATAATAGCGGGGAGAACCAGTTCTTC.

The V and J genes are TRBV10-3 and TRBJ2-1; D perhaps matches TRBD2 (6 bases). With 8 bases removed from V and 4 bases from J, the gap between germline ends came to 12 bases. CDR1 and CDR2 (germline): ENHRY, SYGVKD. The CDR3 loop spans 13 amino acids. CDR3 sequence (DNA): TGTGCCATCTCGGACGCGGGATACAATGAGCAGTTCTTC. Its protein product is CAISDAGYNEQFF.

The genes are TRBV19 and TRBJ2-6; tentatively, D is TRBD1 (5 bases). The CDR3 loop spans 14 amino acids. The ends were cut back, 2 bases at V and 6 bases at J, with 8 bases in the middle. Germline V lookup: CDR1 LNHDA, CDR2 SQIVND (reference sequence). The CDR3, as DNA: TGTGCCAGTAGTATATTAGGGGAGGCCAACGTCCTGACTTTC. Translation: CASSILGEANVLTF.

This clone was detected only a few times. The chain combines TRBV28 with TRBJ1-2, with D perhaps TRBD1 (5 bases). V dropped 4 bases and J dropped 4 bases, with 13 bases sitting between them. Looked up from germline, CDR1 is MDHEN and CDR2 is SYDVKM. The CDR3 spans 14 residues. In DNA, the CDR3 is TGTGCCAGCAGTTCGAGCGGGACCCCCTATGGCTACACCTTC. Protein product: CASSSSGTPYGYTF.

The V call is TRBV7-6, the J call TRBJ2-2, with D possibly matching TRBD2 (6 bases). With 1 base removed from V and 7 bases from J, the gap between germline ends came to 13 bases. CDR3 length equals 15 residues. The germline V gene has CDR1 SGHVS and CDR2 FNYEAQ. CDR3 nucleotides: TGTGCCAGCAGCTTAGTCACTAGCAAAAGCGGGGAGCTGTTTTTT. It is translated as CASSLVTSKSGELFF.

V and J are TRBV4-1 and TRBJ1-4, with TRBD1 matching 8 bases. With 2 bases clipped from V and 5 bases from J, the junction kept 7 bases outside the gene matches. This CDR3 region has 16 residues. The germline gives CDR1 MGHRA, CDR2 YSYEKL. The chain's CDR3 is CASSQLVGQGNEKLFF. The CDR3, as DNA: TGCGCCAGCAGCCAATTGGTCGGACAGGGAAATGAAAAACTGTTTTTT.

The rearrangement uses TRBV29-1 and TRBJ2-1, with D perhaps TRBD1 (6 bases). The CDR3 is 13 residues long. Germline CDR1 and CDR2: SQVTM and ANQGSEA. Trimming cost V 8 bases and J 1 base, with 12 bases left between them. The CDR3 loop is CSSQDSSYNEQFF. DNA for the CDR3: TGCAGCAGCCAGGACAGTTCCTACAATGAGCAGTTCTTC.

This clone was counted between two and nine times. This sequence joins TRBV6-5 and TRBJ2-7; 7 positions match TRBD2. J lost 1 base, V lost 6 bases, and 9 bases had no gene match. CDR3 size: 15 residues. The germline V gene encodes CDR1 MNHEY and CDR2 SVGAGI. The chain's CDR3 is CASRLGLGTSYEQYF. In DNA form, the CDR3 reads TGTGCCAGCAGGCTCGGACTAGGGACTTCCTACGAGCAGTACTTC.

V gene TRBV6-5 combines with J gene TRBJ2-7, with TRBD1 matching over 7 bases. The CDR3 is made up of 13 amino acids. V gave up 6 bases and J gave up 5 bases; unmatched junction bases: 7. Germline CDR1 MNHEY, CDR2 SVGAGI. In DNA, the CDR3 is TGTGCCAGCAGACGGGACAGCCTAAACGAGCAGTACTTC. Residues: CASRRDSLNEQYF.

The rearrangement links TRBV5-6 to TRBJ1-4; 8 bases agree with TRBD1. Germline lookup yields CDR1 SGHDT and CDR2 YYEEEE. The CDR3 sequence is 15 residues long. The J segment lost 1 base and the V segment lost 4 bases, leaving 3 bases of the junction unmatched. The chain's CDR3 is CASSVGQGTNEKLFF. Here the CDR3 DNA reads TGTGCCAGCAGCGTCGGACAGGGAACTAATGAAAAACTGTTTTTT. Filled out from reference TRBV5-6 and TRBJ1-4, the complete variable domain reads DAGVTQSPTHLIKTRGQQVTLRCSPKSGHDTVSWYQQALGQGPQFIFQYYEEEERQRGNFPDRFSGHQFPNYSSELNVNALLLGDSALYLCASSVGQGTNEKLFFGSGTQLSVL.

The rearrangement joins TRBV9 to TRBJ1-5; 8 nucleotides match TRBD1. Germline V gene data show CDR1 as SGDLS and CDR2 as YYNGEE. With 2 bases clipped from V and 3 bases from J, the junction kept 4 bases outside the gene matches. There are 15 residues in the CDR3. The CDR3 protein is CASSVTGVYNQPQHF. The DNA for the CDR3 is TGTGCCAGCAGCGTGACAGGGGTTTACAATCAGCCCCAGCATTTT.

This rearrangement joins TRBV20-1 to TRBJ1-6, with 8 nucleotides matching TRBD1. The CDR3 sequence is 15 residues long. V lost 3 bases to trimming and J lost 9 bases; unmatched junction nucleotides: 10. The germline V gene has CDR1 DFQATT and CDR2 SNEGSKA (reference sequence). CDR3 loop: CSASLGSGGASPLHF. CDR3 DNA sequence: TGCAGTGCTAGTCTCGGCTCAGGGGGCGCTTCACCCCTCCACTTT.

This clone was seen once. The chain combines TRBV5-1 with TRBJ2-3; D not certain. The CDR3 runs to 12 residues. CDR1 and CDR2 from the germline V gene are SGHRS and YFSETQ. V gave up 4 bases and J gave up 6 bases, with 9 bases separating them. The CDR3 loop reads CASSAESDTQYF. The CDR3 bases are TGCGCCAGCAGCGCCGAATCGGATACGCAGTATTTT.

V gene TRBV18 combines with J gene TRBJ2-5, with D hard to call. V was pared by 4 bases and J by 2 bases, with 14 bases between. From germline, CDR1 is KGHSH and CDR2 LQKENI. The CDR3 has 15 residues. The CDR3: CASSRSRGAQETQYF. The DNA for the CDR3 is TGTGCCAGCTCACGATCACGTGGAGCTCAAGAGACCCAGTACTTC.